One and the same sample provided the 20 T cell receptor beta chains below, sequenced in a study of read filtering for tumor transcriptome and immune sequencing. From 350 to 500 ng of RNA, a library with molecular barcoded alpha/delta and beta/gamma adaptors was made. TCRdb used MiXCR to reprocess the reads, holding one entry per CDR3 protein. This table has tens of thousands of distinct CDR3 sequences, around 13% appearing once. Sample: a population of CD138-negative cells sorted from bone marrow. The receptors were gathered from a donor aged 40 or over with multiple myeloma.

The table lists this clonotype with many counts. The rearrangement uses TRBV15 and TRBJ2-7; unclear D gene. This CDR3 has 16 residues. The V end was cut by 0 bases, the J end by 0 bases, with 12 bases between. Germline V lookup: CDR1 LNHNV, CDR2 YYDKDF (reference sequence). The CDR3 nucleotides read TGTGCCACCAGCAGAGATGGCGTAAGGAGCTCCTACGAGCAGTACTTC. Translating it yields CATSRDGVRSSYEQYF.

This clonotype was detected only a few times. With a much larger clone just one base away, this may be a read error. The chain combines TRBV20-1 with TRBJ2-3; 7 positions match TRBD1. V shed 1 base, J shed 1 base, and the junction held 8 bases outside the gene matches. CDR3 length: 16 residues. Per the germline V gene, CDR1 is DFQATT and CDR2 is SNEGSKA (reference sequence). The CDR3 nucleotides are TGCAGTGCTAGAGTCCACGGCGGACAGGGCACAGATACGCAGTATTTT. Translation gives CSARVHGGQGTDTQYF.

This clonotype was seen at least ten times. The rearrangement uses TRBV6-5 and TRBJ1-1; 8 bases are shared with TRBD1. The ends lost 7 bases at V and 11 bases at J; junction bases unmatched: 6. CDR1 is MNHEY and CDR2 is SVGAGI in the germline V gene. The CDR3 is 11 residues long. CDR3 sequence reads: CASTGGASAFF. The CDR3 nucleotides are TGTGCCAGCACAGGGGGCGCGTCGGCTTTCTTT.

This clonotype was detected ten times or more. V and J are TRBV27 and TRBJ1-6; D may be TRBD1 (6 bases). Germline-derived CDR1 and CDR2 are MNHEY and SMNVEV (reference sequence). V was pared by 4 bases and J by 7 bases, with 11 bases between. The CDR3 consists of 14 residues. In DNA form, the CDR3 reads TGTGCCAGCAGTTGGACAGAACAGAATTCACCCCTCCACTTT. Translation gives CASSWTEQNSPLHF.

This clonotype showed up many times. V and J are TRBV9 and TRBJ1-6, with 9 bases lining up with TRBD1. The CDR3 has 14 residues. CDR1 SGDLS and CDR2 YYNGEE come from the germline V gene. Trimming at V came to 6 bases and at J to 7 bases, leaving 5 bases not matched to a gene. This CDR3 is CASNGDRANSPLHF. The CDR3 bases are TGTGCCAGCAACGGGGACAGGGCAAATTCACCCCTCCACTTT.

This clonotype was counted at least ten times. At one end, the junction sequence differs from germline, possibly due to a read error. This sequence joins TRBV7-9 and TRBJ1-5; 8 bases map to TRBD1. The CDR3 has 17 amino acids. CDR1 is SEHNR and CDR2 is FQNEAQ in the germline V gene (reference sequence). The CDR3: CASSLGSQGASSQPQHF. The CDR3 bases are TGTGCCAGCAGCTTAGGAAGTCAGGGGGCAAGCAGTCAGCCCCAGCATTTT.

As concerns this clonotype: This may stem from a read error, because a much larger clone lies one nucleotide away. The chain joins TRBV29-1 to TRBJ1-1; possibly TRBD1 for D (6 bases). The CDR3 spans 11 residues. CDR1 SQVTM and CDR2 ANQGSEA come from the germline V gene. CDR3 DNA: TGCAGCGTTGTGGGGGACACTCAAGCTTTCTTT. Its translation: CSVVGDTQAFF.

This clonotype showed up many times. This rearrangement joins TRBV7-9 to TRBJ2-7, with TRBD2 identical over 10 bases. CDR3 length: 16 residues. The germline V gene has CDR1 SEHNR and CDR2 FQNEAQ (reference sequence). Trimming removed 5 bases from V and 3 bases from J; junction bases left unmatched: 10. CDR3: CASSRTEGLAYYEQYF. CDR3 nucleotides: TGTGCCAGCAGCCGGACTGAGGGACTAGCGTACTACGAGCAGTACTTC. Looking up the rest from reference TRBV7-9 and TRBJ2-7 gives the full variable domain: DTGVSQNPRHKITKRGQNVTFRCDPISEHNRLYWYRQTLGQGPEFLTYFQNEAQLEKSRLLSDRFSAERPKGSFSTLEIQRTEQGDSAMYLCASSRTEGLAYYEQYFGPGTRLTVT.

This clonotype was recorded many times. This chain's CDR3 is CAWSVQAGGLSEQFF. Written as DNA, the CDR3 is TGTGCCTGGAGTGTACAAGCGGGCGGATTGTCTGAGCAGTTCTTC. This chain joins TRBV30 and TRBJ2-1; the D gene is possibly TRBD2 (6 bases). The CDR3 extends over 15 amino acids. V lost 0 bases to trimming and J lost 9 bases, with 18 bases between them. Germline V gives CDR1 GTSNPN, CDR2 SVGIG (reference sequence). The full variable domain, in which reference TRBV30 and TRBJ2-1 provide the parts outside the CDR3, is SQTIHQWPATLVQPVGSPLSLECTVEGTSNPNLYWYRQAAGRGLQLLFYSVGIGQISSEVPQNLSASRPQDRQFILSSKKLLLSDSGFYLCAWSVQAGGLSEQFFGPGTRLTVL.

Worth noting for this clonotype: A junction boundary mismatches the germline segment, possibly from a read error. This chain uses TRBV30 with TRBJ2-3; no clear D gene. The CDR3 extends over 14 amino acids. The germline V gene encodes CDR1 GTSNPN and CDR2 SVGIG (reference sequence). CDR3 amino acids: CARSGGGRTDTQYF. The CDR3 DNA sequence: TGTGCCAGGAGTGGTGGTGGGCGCACAGATACGCAGTATTTT.

There are many counts of this clonotype. The chain combines TRBV20-1 with TRBJ2-7; 9 bases agree with TRBD1. Trimming removed 0 bases from V and 3 bases from J; junction bases left unmatched: 6. The CDR3 runs to 15 residues. Germline CDR1 is DFQATT and CDR2 is SNEGSKA (reference sequence). Written as DNA, the CDR3 is TGCAGTGCTAGAGATGCGAAGACAGGGGGCTACGAGCAGTACTTC. Translation: CSARDAKTGGYEQYF.

This clonotype was picked up a small number of times. The chain carries TRBV7-9 and TRBJ2-7; 8 bases align to TRBD2. There are 14 residues in the CDR3. The V gene's germline CDR1 is SEHNR and CDR2 FQNEAQ (reference sequence). With 4 bases clipped from V and 7 bases from J, the junction kept 9 bases outside the gene matches. The CDR3 is CASSSRTSLGEQYF. The CDR3 DNA reads as TGTGCCAGCAGCTCCCGGACTAGCTTGGGGGAGCAGTACTTC.

The table lists this clonotype with a few counts. This sequence joins TRBV6-5 and TRBJ2-3; TRBD2 matches 11 bases. Germline V gives CDR1 MNHEY, CDR2 SVGAGI. With V trimmed by 3 bases and J by 1 base, 18 bases remained unmatched. The CDR3 has 21 residues. The CDR3 sequence is CASSYDATGTSGLRGTDTQYF. DNA of the CDR3: TGTGCCAGCAGTTATGACGCCACCGGGACTAGCGGACTCAGGGGCACAGATACGCAGTATTTT.

This clonotype was detected many times. The rearrangement joins TRBV25-1 to TRBJ2-4; 9 bases map to TRBD1. The CDR3 spans 15 residues. With 6 bases clipped from V and 0 bases from J, the junction kept 3 bases outside the gene matches. Germline-derived CDR1 and CDR2 are MGHDK and SYGVNS. The CDR3 loop is CASRGQGLAKNIQYF. CDR3 in DNA: TGTGCCAGCAGGGGACAGGGATTAGCCAAAAACATTCAGTACTTC.

V and J are TRBV7-3 and TRBJ2-1; 8 bases are shared with TRBD2. Germline V CDR1 and CDR2: SGHTA, FQGTGA. V trimming: 5 bases; J trimming: 5 bases; junction bases outside the gene matches: 8. This CDR3 comprises 15 residues. This CDR3 reads CASSLEGLANNEQFF. CDR3 DNA: TGTGCCAGCAGCCTCGAAGGACTAGCAAACAATGAGCAGTTCTTC.

This clonotype showed up many times. The rearrangement uses TRBV6-2 or TRBV6-3 and TRBJ2-7; 7 nucleotides align to TRBD2. Germline trimming cut 7 bases from V and 7 bases from J; bases unmatched to any gene: 7. The CDR3 totals 12 residues. Germline CDR1 MNHEY, CDR2 SVGEGT. CDR3 sequence reads: CASNGVGGEQYF. The CDR3 DNA reads as TGTGCCAGCAACGGAGTGGGAGGGGAGCAGTACTTC.

This clonotype showed up many times. This chain uses TRBV20-1 with TRBJ2-1; 8 bases map to TRBD2. V shed 0 bases and J 2 bases; nucleotides not matched to a gene: 3. CDR1 and CDR2 (germline): DFQATT, SNEGSKA (reference sequence). The CDR3 loop spans 15 amino acids. The DNA of the CDR3 is TGCAGTGCTAGAGATCCAGCGGGAGCCTACAATGAGCAGTTCTTC. Amino acids: CSARDPAGAYNEQFF.

This clonotype was counted at least ten times. The DNA of the CDR3 is TGCAGTGCTCAGGACACGGGACTAGCGGGATCTGAGCAGTTCTTC. Its protein product is CSAQDTGLAGSEQFF. V is TRBV20-1 and J is TRBJ2-1; 13 positions match TRBD2. Germline values: CDR1 DFQATT, CDR2 SNEGSKA (reference sequence). The CDR3 consists of 15 residues. The V and J ends lost 5 bases and 9 bases, in that order; junction bases with no gene match: 10.

A few counts support this clonotype. A read error is possible here, since a much larger clone lies one base away. For the CDR3, the DNA is TGTGCCAGCAGTCCCCCCAACACGGGGGGTTTGGCTTCCTTT. Its translation is CASSPPNTGGLASF. J is TRBJ1-1 and V is TRBV27; the D gene is possibly TRBD1 (5 bases). CDR1 is MNHEY and CDR2 is SMNVEV in the germline V gene (reference sequence). This CDR3 has 14 residues.

V usage is TRBV19 and J usage is TRBJ1-1; D gene ambiguous. This CDR3 has 13 amino acids. V gave up 1 base and J gave up 4 bases, with 7 bases separating them. Germline-derived CDR1 and CDR2 are LNHDA and SQIVND (reference sequence). CDR3 in amino acids: CASSIGALTEAFF. Written as DNA, the CDR3 is TGTGCCAGTAGTATAGGGGCCCTCACTGAAGCTTTCTTT.